Sequencing of this T cell receptor (beta chain) was carried out in a study of cytomegalovirus exposure and HLA in healthy donors. CDR1 is SGHKS and CDR2 is YYEKEE in the germline V gene (reference sequence). The CDR3 extends over 13 amino acids. V lost 0 bases, J lost 6 bases, and 10 bases lay in between. This table comes from immunoSEQ multiplex PCR, and its TCRdb copy is limited to in-frame clones, with some not included. The table records 50,000 to 65,000 clones, about 95% of them present only once. Input material: PBMCs. This chain joins TRBV5-5 and TRBJ2-7; D remains ambiguous. The clonotype comes from a woman aged 18-29 years in good health and CMV-seropositive. The CDR3 here is CASSLGLLGEQYF. The CDR3 region has the DNA TGTGCCAGCAGCTTGGGGCTCCTAGGCGAGCAGTACTTC. The variable domain in full, with the rest retrieved from reference TRBV5-5 and TRBJ2-7, is DAGVTQSPTHLIKTRGQQVTLRCSPISGHKSVSWYQQVLGQGPQFIFQYYEKEERGRGNFPDRFSARQFPNYSSELNVNALLLGDSALYLCASSLGLLGEQYFGPGTRLTVT.